Each of the 22 T cell receptor beta chains below was sequenced from the same sample in a study of shared clonotypes between healthy human individuals. Here immunoSEQ multiplex PCR was the method, and the copy in TCRdb shows in-frame clones only, minus some. In the table there are over 300,000 clones, more than 75% of which are singletons. The material sequenced was memory CD8+ T cells sorted from blood. Subset described: CD45RO+ cells pooled with CCR7-negative TemRA cells. Receptor source: a man between 18 and 29 years old in good health.

This rearrangement joins TRBV2 to TRBJ1-1; 8 bases map to TRBD1. The CDR3 is 17 residues long. V shed 5 bases and J 4 bases; nucleotides not matched to a gene: 15. Germline-derived CDR1 and CDR2 are SNHLY and FYNNEI. CDR3: CASSLDRETSSGTEAFF. The DNA for the CDR3 is TGTGCCAGCAGTTTGGACAGGGAGACCTCGTCGGGCACTGAAGCTTTCTTT.

The V call is TRBV6-6, the J call TRBJ2-7; D ambiguous. The CDR3 spans 16 residues. The germline gives CDR1 MNHNY, CDR2 SVGAGI (reference sequence). The V gene lost 2 bases and the J gene lost 1 base, with 15 bases spanning the gap. The CDR3 coding sequence is TGTGCCAGCAGTTACGAGCGTCTAGGTTCTTCCTACGAGCAGTACTTC. It yields the protein CASSYERLGSSYEQYF.

CDR3 DNA: TGTGCCAGCAGTCAACTAGCGGGAGTCGGTTACGAGCAGTACTTC. This translates into CASSQLAGVGYEQYF. The chain links TRBV6-5 to TRBJ2-7; TRBD2 aligns across 11 bases. This CDR3 contains 15 residues. With V trimmed by 5 bases and J by 4 bases, 7 bases remained unmatched. From germline, CDR1 is MNHEY and CDR2 SVGAGI.

The J gene is TRBJ1-4, the V gene TRBV4-1; a weak D match, TRBD1 (6 bases). Germline V lookup: CDR1 MGHRA, CDR2 YSYEKL. The CDR3 is 15 residues long. Trimming removed 1 base at V and 5 bases at J, with 11 bases between. CDR3 region: CASSQGTVMNEKLFF. The CDR3 DNA reads TGCGCCAGCAGCCAAGGGACAGTGATGAATGAAAAACTGTTTTTT.

The chain joins TRBV2 to TRBJ1-4, with unresolved D. Trimming took off 6 bases at V and 7 bases at J, with 9 bases between the two ends. This CDR3 has 12 amino acids. In germline, CDR1 is SNHLY, CDR2 FYNNEI. CDR3 residues: CASRFIFEKLFF. CDR3 DNA: TGTGCCAGCAGGTTCATCTTTGAAAAACTGTTTTTT.

The V call is TRBV27, the J call TRBJ1-1; D unclear. Trimming removed 6 bases at V and 6 bases at J, with 14 bases between. Germline-derived CDR1 and CDR2 are MNHEY and SMNVEV (reference sequence). The CDR3 sequence is 13 residues long. This CDR3 is CASRNLGWAEAFF. In DNA form, the CDR3 reads TGTGCCAGCAGAAACCTGGGGTGGGCTGAAGCTTTCTTT.

This sequence joins TRBV28 and TRBJ2-3, with TRBD2 identical over 11 bases. V trimming: 6 bases; J trimming: 5 bases; junction bases outside the gene matches: 4. The germline V gene has CDR1 MDHEN and CDR2 SYDVKM. This CDR3 region has 14 residues. As DNA, the CDR3 is TGTGCCAGCAGCCGTAGCGGGAGGGTAGATACGCAGTATTTT. Translated, it gives CASSRSGRVDTQYF.

V is TRBV29-1 and J is TRBJ2-1; TRBD2 matches at 10 bases. The V and J ends lost 0 bases and 7 bases, in that order; junction bases with no gene match: 6. Germline-derived CDR1 and CDR2 are SQVTM and ANQGSEA. This CDR3 is 15 amino acids long. In DNA, the CDR3 is TGCAGCGTTGAAGATCTAGCGGGAGTGGGGAATGAGCAGTTCTTC. It encodes CSVEDLAGVGNEQFF.

The chain uses TRBV9 and TRBJ2-1; 10 positions match TRBD1. CDR3 size: 18 residues. V dropped 3 bases and J dropped 6; count of bases not matched to a gene: 15. Germline V gene lookup returns CDR1 SGDLS and CDR2 YYNGEE. In DNA form, the CDR3 reads TGTGCCAGCAGCGCGTCCGACTTGGGACAGGGGTTTCCCAATGAGCAGTTCTTC. This translates into CASSASDLGQGFPNEQFF.

The chain recombines TRBV5-6 with TRBJ1-1; D is unclear. Germline CDR1 is SGHDT and CDR2 is YYEEEE. The CDR3 sequence is 13 residues long. With 4 bases removed from V and 7 bases from J, the gap between germline ends came to 14 bases. In DNA, the CDR3 is TGTGCCAGCAGCCCGACACTACGGGGTGAAGCTTTCTTT. This gives the protein CASSPTLRGEAFF.

The genes are TRBV29-1 and TRBJ2-2; maybe TRBD2 (6 bases). CDR1 is SQVTM, CDR2 ANQGSEA, per germline. Trimming took off 7 bases at V and 10 bases at J, with 16 bases between the two ends. The CDR3 runs 12 residues. As DNA, the CDR3 is TGCAGCGCCGCCCGGGGGAGAGAGGAGCTGTTTTTT. It codes for CSAARGREELFF.

This chain joins TRBV28 and TRBJ1-1, with a weak D call TRBD1 (5 bases). This CDR3 is 14 amino acids long. V dropped 5 bases and J dropped 5 bases, with 15 bases sitting between them. CDR1 and CDR2 (germline): MDHEN, SYDVKM. Here the CDR3 reads CASSPTAGGTEAFF. The CDR3 bases are TGTGCCAGCAGTCCTACCGCGGGGGGAACTGAAGCTTTCTTT.

The gene calls are TRBV9 and TRBJ2-2; a possible D gene is TRBD1 (7 bases). Trimming pared 0 bases from V and 4 bases from J, leaving 10 bases between. The CDR3 loop spans 15 amino acids. Germline V gene data show CDR1 as SGDLS and CDR2 as YYNGEE. The CDR3 nucleotides read TGTGCCAGCAGCGTAGGCCAGGGGGGCACCGGGGAGCTGTTTTTT. It codes for CASSVGQGGTGELFF.

This clone was counted a single time. This sequence joins TRBV28 and TRBJ1-2; 7 positions match TRBD1. The V gene's germline CDR1 is MDHEN and CDR2 SYDVKM. The CDR3 has 14 residues. V gave up 2 bases and J gave up 6 bases; unmatched junction bases: 6. This chain's CDR3 is CASSLSGQEDGYTF. The CDR3 bases are TGTGCCAGCAGTTTAAGTGGACAGGAGGATGGCTACACCTTC.

This chain links TRBV9 with TRBJ1-1; D call uncertain. From germline, CDR1 is SGDLS and CDR2 YYNGEE. CDR3 size: 14 residues. V lost 4 bases and J lost 4, with 14 bases in between. The chain's CDR3 is CASSPGLGPTEAFF. Here the CDR3 DNA reads TGTGCCAGCAGCCCAGGCCTCGGCCCCACTGAAGCTTTCTTT.

V gene TRBV5-5 combines with J gene TRBJ2-2; no definite D call. This CDR3 has 13 amino acids. V dropped 5 bases and J dropped 5 bases, with 10 bases sitting between them. Per germline, CDR1 SGHKS and CDR2 YYEKEE (reference sequence). The CDR3 DNA follows: TGTGCCAGCAGTGGGTCCTTAACCGGGGAGCTGTTTTTT. Amino acid sequence: CASSGSLTGELFF.

The rearrangement links TRBV10-1 to TRBJ2-1; D is unresolved. The CDR3 totals 13 residues. V dropped 3 bases and J dropped 9 bases, with 12 bases sitting between them. CDR1 is WNHNN and CDR2 is SYGVQD in the germline V gene (reference sequence). In DNA, the CDR3 is TGCGCCAGCAGTGATTTCAACTGGGGTGAGCAGTTCTTC. Encoded protein: CASSDFNWGEQFF.

The chain has TRBV30 and TRBJ1-2; D remains unclear. Germline values: CDR1 GTSNPN, CDR2 SVGIG (reference sequence). The CDR3 spans 14 residues. V gave up 4 bases and J gave up 0 bases, with 12 bases separating them. The CDR3 region has the DNA TGTGCCTGGATGTGGGGAGAAGCTAACTATGGCTACACCTTC. Protein: CAWMWGEANYGYTF.

The J gene is TRBJ2-7, the V gene TRBV4-1; TRBD2 matches at 7 bases. With V trimmed by 3 bases and J by 0 bases, 8 bases remained unmatched. The germline CDR1 and CDR2 sequences are MGHRA and YSYEKL. This CDR3 has 16 residues. CDR3: CASSHRPAGSSYEQYF. The CDR3 DNA follows: TGCGCCAGCAGCCACCGCCCAGCGGGAAGCTCCTACGAGCAGTACTTC.

The genes are TRBV29-1 and TRBJ2-5; no firm D call. The CDR3 sequence is 10 residues long. Trimming removed 7 bases at V and 7 bases at J, with 10 bases between. Germline V lookup: CDR1 SQVTM, CDR2 ANQGSEA. The DNA of the CDR3 is TGCAGCGGAATGAGGAGGACCCAGTACTTC. It is translated as CSGMRRTQYF.

The chain uses TRBV27 and TRBJ2-7; 7 positions match TRBD1. The CDR3 has 16 residues. CDR1 and CDR2 from the germline V gene are MNHEY and SMNVEV (reference sequence). Trimming at V came to 3 bases and at J to 2 bases, leaving 10 bases not matched to a gene. The CDR3 DNA follows: TGTGCCAGCAGTTTTTCTACCGGACAGGTTGCCTACGAGCAGTACTTC. Its translation: CASSFSTGQVAYEQYF.

The chain joins TRBV4-1 to TRBJ2-7, with a weak D call TRBD1 (6 bases). CDR3 length equals 15 residues. Germline CDR1 and CDR2: MGHRA and YSYEKL. The ends were cut back, 1 base at V and 4 bases at J, with 14 bases in the middle. CDR3 residues: CASSQVGRGRYEQYF. The CDR3 DNA sequence: TGCGCCAGCAGCCAAGTTGGCAGGGGTCGTTACGAGCAGTACTTC.